These 14 T cell receptor beta chains came from one sample sequenced in a study of T cell responses to AZD1222 COVID-19 vaccine (dated by TCRdb to the early 2020s). Receptor libraries were prepared by the immunoSEQ multiplex PCR assay. This immuneACCESS table, as held by TCRdb, lists in-frame sequences with V and J called but not all clones. Of the missing ones, under half trace to an unresolved V gene in checked studies; the others have no known cause. Within this sample are 200,000 or so clones, with almost 95% of them counted one time only. The ten largest account for 8.5% to 12% of the sample. What the time point label conveys for this sample: baseline before first vaccination. The specimen comprised peripheral blood, sampled on day 0 of AZD1222 vaccination. The receptors come from an adult in good health.

The chain links TRBV19 to TRBJ2-5; 10 nucleotides match TRBD2. The CDR3 covers 15 residues. Per germline, CDR1 LNHDA and CDR2 SQIVND (reference sequence). The trim removed 11 bases at V and 6 bases at J, leaving 15 bases unmatched. Here the CDR3 reads CAFSPGSGGVKTQYF. In nucleotides, the CDR3 is TGTGCCTTCTCCCCTGGGAGCGGGGGGGTAAAGACCCAGTACTTC.

This clone was observed a few times. The CDR3 here is CASSPSTSGSYEQYF. The CDR3 DNA is TGTGCCAGCAGTCCCTCTACTAGCGGCTCCTACGAGCAGTACTTC. The chain carries TRBV25-1 and TRBJ2-7; 8 nucleotides align to TRBD2. J lost 0 bases, V lost 5 bases, and 6 bases had no gene match. The germline gives CDR1 MGHDK, CDR2 SYGVNS. The CDR3 contains 15 residues.

The CDR3 loop reads CASSTVNYGYTF. CDR3 nucleotides: TGTGCCAGCAGCACCGTCAACTATGGCTACACCTTC. This chain connects TRBV7-8 to TRBJ1-2, with no clear D. Between the trimmed V and J ends, which lost 5 bases and 2 bases, there was a span of 6 bases. The CDR3 runs to 12 residues. Germline values: CDR1 SGHVS, CDR2 FQNEAQ.

This chain connects TRBV3-1 (or the pseudogene TRBV3-2) to TRBJ1-6, with D hard to call. Deletions cut 0 bases from V and 6 bases from J, with 9 bases between. The germline gives CDR1 LGHDT, CDR2 YNNKEL (reference sequence). The CDR3 spans 15 residues. In DNA form, the CDR3 reads TGTGCCAGCAGCCAAGAAGGTGCCCTTAATTCACCCCTCCACTTT. Amino acids: CASSQEGALNSPLHF.

The chain links TRBV27 to TRBJ1-2; perhaps TRBD1 as D (6 bases). The CDR3 runs to 15 residues. The germline V gene encodes CDR1 MNHEY and CDR2 SMNVEV (reference sequence). V dropped 6 bases and J dropped 2 bases, with 16 bases sitting between them. The CDR3 region is CASSSWGQENYGYTF. In DNA, the CDR3 is TGTGCCAGCAGCTCTTGGGGGCAGGAGAACTATGGCTACACCTTC.

The chain joins TRBV7-9 to TRBJ1-2; TRBD1 might be the D (5 bases). Deletions cut 2 bases from V and 2 bases from J, with 12 bases between. CDR1 is SEHNR and CDR2 is FQNEAQ in the germline V gene (reference sequence). The CDR3 length is 15 residues. CDR3 nucleotide sequence: TGTGCCAGCAGCTTAAGAAGGGGCGGGAACTATGGCTACACCTTC. Translating it yields CASSLRRGGNYGYTF.

The genes are TRBV6-2 or TRBV6-3 and TRBJ1-1; TRBD1 matches 7 bases. The CDR3 extends over 15 amino acids. Germline V lookup: CDR1 MNHEY, CDR2 SVGEGT. The junction had 5 bases not matched to a gene; V was cut back by 2 bases and J by 2 bases. The CDR3: CASSYVRGANTEAFF. The CDR3 DNA is TGTGCCAGCAGTTACGTCAGGGGGGCAAACACTGAAGCTTTCTTT.

The V call is TRBV5-5, the J call TRBJ1-2, with 7 bases lining up with TRBD1. After removal of 2 bases from V and 4 bases from J, the junction contained 2 bases not matched to a gene. There are 13 residues in the CDR3. In germline, CDR1 is SGHKS, CDR2 YYEKEE (reference sequence). The CDR3 DNA reads as TGTGCCAGCAGCTTATCAGGGGGCTATGGCTACACCTTC. This encodes CASSLSGGYGYTF.

The chain employs TRBV3-1 (or the pseudogene TRBV3-2) and TRBJ2-2, with 10 bases that match TRBD1. J lost 7 bases, V lost 4 bases, and 3 bases had no gene match. Germline loops: CDR1 LGHDT, CDR2 YNNKEL (reference sequence). The CDR3 contains 14 residues. CDR3 bases: TGTGCCAGCAGCCGGACAGGGGGAGGCGGGGAGCTGTTTTTT. It translates to CASSRTGGGGELFF.

The V and J genes are TRBV5-5 and TRBJ2-3, with 7 nucleotides matching TRBD2. The CDR3 covers 15 residues. Unmatched junction bases numbered 7, after V lost 3 bases and J lost 3 bases. The V gene's germline CDR1 is SGHKS and CDR2 YYEKEE (reference sequence). The CDR3 coding sequence is TGTGCCAGCAGCTCTTCGCCTAGCGGTACAGATACGCAGTATTTT. It translates to CASSSSPSGTDTQYF.

About this clone: This specimen includes other DNA sequences encoding the same CDR3. The V gene is TRBV19, the J gene TRBJ1-2, with a tentative D call TRBD1 (5 bases). Looked up from germline, CDR1 is LNHDA and CDR2 is SQIVND (reference sequence). V shed 3 bases and J shed 4 bases, with 15 bases lying between them. This CDR3 has 15 amino acids. Here the CDR3 reads CASSIGRGSGYGYTF. The CDR3 bases are TGTGCCAGTAGTATTGGGCGGGGGTCCGGCTATGGCTACACCTTC.

The V gene is TRBV5-4, the J gene TRBJ2-3; 16 bases fit TRBD2. With 4 bases clipped from V and 1 base from J, the junction kept 9 bases outside the gene matches. The germline CDR1 and CDR2 sequences are SGHNT and YYREEE (reference sequence). The CDR3 runs to 19 residues. CDR3 bases: TGTGCCAGCAGCCGCGGGACTAGCGGGAGGGGTTACGGCACAGATACGCAGTATTTT. Amino acids: CASSRGTSGRGYGTDTQYF.

The rearrangement links TRBV11-2 to TRBJ1-4; D uncertain. Germline assignment: CDR1 SGHAT and CDR2 FQNNGV. The ends were cut back, 1 base at V and 0 bases at J, with 15 bases in the middle. The CDR3 is made up of 18 amino acids. The CDR3 DNA sequence: TGTGCCAGCAGCTTAGGAGGCTTCAGCGCCGCAACTAATGAAAAACTGTTTTTT. Translating it yields CASSLGGFSAATNEKLFF.

The chain joins TRBV3-1 (or the pseudogene TRBV3-2) to TRBJ2-5; no definite D call. The CDR3 runs to 11 residues. Germline CDR1 LGHDT, CDR2 YNNKEL (reference sequence). Deletions cut 2 bases from V and 5 bases from J, with 3 bases between. As DNA, the CDR3 is TGTGCCAGCAGCCAATATGAGACCCAGTACTTC. Translating it yields CASSQYETQYF.